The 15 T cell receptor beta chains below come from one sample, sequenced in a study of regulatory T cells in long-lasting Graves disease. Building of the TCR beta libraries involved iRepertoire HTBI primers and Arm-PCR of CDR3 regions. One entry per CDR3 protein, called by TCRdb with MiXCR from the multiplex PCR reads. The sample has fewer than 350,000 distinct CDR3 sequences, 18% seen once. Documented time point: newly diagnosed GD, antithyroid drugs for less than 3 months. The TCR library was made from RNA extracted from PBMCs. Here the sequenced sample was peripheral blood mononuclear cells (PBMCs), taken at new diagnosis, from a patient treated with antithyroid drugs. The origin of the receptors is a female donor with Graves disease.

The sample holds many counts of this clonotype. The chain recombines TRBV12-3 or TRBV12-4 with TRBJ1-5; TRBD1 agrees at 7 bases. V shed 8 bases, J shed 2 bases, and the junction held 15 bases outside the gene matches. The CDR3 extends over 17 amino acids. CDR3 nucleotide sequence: TGTGCCAGCGGCCGAATCTCGGGAGGGGGCGGCAATCAGCCCCAGCATTTT. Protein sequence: CASGRISGGGGNQPQHF.

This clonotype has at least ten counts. The CDR3 spells CASSNTGNQPQHF. In DNA form, the CDR3 reads TGTGCCAGCAGTAACACAGGGAATCAGCCCCAGCATTTT. The chain employs TRBV6-1 and TRBJ1-5, with D maybe TRBD1 (6 bases). The CDR3 contains 13 residues. Trimming left V 5 bases short and J 4 bases short, with 9 bases between. Per the germline V gene, CDR1 is MNHNS and CDR2 is SASEGT.

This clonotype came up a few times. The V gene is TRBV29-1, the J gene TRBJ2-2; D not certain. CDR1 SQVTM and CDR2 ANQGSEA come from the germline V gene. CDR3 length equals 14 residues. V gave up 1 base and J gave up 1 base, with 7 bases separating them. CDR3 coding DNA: TGCAGCGTTGAAGCTCGACAGAACACCGGGGAGCTGTTTTTT. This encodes CSVEARQNTGELFF.

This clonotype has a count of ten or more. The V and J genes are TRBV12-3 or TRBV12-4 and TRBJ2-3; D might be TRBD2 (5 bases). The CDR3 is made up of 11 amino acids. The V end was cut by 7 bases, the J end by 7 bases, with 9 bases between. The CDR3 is CASNVANTQYF. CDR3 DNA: TGTGCCAGCAATGTAGCGAATACGCAGTATTTT.

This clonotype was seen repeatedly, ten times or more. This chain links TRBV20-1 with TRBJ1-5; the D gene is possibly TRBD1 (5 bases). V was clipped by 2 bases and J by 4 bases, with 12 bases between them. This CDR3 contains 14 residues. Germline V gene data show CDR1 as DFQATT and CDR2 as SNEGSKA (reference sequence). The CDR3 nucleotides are TGCAGTGCTAGATGGGGCAGGGTAAATCAGCCCCAGCATTTT. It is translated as CSARWGRVNQPQHF.

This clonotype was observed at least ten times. The CDR3 here is CASSALNYGYTF. The CDR3 coding sequence is TGTGCCAGCAGCGCGCTCAACTATGGCTACACCTTC. The gene calls are TRBV5-5 and TRBJ1-2, with D hard to call. Trimming removed 4 bases from V and 2 bases from J, with 6 bases in between. The CDR3 has 12 amino acids. CDR1 and CDR2 from the germline V gene are SGHKS and YYEKEE (reference sequence).

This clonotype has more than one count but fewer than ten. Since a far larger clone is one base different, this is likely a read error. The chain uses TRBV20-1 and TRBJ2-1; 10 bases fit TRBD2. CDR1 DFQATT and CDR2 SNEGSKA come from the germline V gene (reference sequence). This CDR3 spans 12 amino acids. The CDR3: CSFLAGVYEQFF. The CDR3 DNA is TGCAGCTTTCTAGCGGGAGTCTACGAGCAGTTCTTC.

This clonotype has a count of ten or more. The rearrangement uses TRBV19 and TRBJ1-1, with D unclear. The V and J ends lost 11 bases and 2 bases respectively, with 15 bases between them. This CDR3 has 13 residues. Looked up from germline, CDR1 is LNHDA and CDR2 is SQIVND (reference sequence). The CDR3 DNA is TGTGCCTCAAAAGGACCTCTCAACACTGAAGCTTTCTTT. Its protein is CASKGPLNTEAFF. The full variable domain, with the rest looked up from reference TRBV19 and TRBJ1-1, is DGGITQSPKYLFRKEGQNVTLSCEQNLNHDAMYWYRQDPGQGLRLIYYSQIVNDFQKGDIAEGYSVSREKKESFPLTVTSAQKNPTAFYLCASKGPLNTEAFFGQGTRLTVV.

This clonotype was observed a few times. The CDR3 coding sequence is TGTGCCAGCAGGCCGACTCCACGAGGGAACACCGGGGAGCTGTTTTTT. As protein: CASRPTPRGNTGELFF. The J gene is TRBJ2-2, the V gene TRBV7-9, with D unclear. Looked up from germline, CDR1 is SEHNR and CDR2 is FQNEAQ (reference sequence). This CDR3 has 16 residues. Trimming shortened V by 6 bases and J by 1 base, and 15 bases separated the two germline ends.

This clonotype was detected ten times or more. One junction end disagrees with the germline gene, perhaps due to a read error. The chain's CDR3 is CASSLAGRVAYEQYF. CDR3 DNA: TGTGCCAGCAGCTTGGCGGGACGCGTAGCCTACGAGCAGTACTTC. The chain recombines TRBV5-1 with TRBJ2-7, with a weak D call TRBD2 (6 bases). CDR1 SGHRS and CDR2 YFSETQ come from the germline V gene. This CDR3 is 15 amino acids long.

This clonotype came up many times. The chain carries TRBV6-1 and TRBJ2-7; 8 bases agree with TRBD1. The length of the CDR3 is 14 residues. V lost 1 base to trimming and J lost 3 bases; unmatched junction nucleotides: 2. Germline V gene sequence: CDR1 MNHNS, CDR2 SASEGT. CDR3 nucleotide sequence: TGTGCCAGCAGTGAAGGGACAGGGATCTACGAGCAGTACTTC. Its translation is CASSEGTGIYEQYF.

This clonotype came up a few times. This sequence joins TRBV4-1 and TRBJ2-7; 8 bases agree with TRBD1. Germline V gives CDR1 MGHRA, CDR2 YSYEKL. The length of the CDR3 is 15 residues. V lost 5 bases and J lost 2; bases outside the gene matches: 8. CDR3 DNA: TGCGCCAGCAGCACCCGGACAGGGATGGCCTACGAGCAGTACTTC. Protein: CASSTRTGMAYEQYF.

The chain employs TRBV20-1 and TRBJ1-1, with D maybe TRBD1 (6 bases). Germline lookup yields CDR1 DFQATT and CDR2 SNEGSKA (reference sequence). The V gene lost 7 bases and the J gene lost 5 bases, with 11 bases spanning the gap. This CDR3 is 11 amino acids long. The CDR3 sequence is CSVPRGTEAFF. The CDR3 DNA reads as TGCAGTGTTCCCAGGGGTACTGAAGCTTTCTTT.

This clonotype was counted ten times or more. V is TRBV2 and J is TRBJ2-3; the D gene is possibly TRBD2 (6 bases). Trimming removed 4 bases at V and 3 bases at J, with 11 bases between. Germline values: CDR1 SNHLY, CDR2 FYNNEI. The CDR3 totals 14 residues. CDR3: CASSVGLATDTQYF. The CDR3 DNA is TGTGCCAGCAGTGTGGGGCTAGCGACAGATACGCAGTATTTT.

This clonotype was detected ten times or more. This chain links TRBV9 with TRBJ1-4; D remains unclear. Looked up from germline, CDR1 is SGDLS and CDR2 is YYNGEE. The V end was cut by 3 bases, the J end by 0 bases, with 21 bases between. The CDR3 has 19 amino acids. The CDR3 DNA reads TGTGCCAGCAGCGGAGCCGAAGGGCTGACCGATGCAACTAATGAAAAACTGTTTTTT. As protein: CASSGAEGLTDATNEKLFF. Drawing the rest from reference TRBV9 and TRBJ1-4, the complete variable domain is DSGVTQTPKHLITATGQRVTLRCSPRSGDLSVYWYQQSLDQGLQFLIQYYNGEERAKGNILERFSAQQFPDLHSELNLSSLELGDSALYFCASSGAEGLTDATNEKLFFGSGTQLSVL.